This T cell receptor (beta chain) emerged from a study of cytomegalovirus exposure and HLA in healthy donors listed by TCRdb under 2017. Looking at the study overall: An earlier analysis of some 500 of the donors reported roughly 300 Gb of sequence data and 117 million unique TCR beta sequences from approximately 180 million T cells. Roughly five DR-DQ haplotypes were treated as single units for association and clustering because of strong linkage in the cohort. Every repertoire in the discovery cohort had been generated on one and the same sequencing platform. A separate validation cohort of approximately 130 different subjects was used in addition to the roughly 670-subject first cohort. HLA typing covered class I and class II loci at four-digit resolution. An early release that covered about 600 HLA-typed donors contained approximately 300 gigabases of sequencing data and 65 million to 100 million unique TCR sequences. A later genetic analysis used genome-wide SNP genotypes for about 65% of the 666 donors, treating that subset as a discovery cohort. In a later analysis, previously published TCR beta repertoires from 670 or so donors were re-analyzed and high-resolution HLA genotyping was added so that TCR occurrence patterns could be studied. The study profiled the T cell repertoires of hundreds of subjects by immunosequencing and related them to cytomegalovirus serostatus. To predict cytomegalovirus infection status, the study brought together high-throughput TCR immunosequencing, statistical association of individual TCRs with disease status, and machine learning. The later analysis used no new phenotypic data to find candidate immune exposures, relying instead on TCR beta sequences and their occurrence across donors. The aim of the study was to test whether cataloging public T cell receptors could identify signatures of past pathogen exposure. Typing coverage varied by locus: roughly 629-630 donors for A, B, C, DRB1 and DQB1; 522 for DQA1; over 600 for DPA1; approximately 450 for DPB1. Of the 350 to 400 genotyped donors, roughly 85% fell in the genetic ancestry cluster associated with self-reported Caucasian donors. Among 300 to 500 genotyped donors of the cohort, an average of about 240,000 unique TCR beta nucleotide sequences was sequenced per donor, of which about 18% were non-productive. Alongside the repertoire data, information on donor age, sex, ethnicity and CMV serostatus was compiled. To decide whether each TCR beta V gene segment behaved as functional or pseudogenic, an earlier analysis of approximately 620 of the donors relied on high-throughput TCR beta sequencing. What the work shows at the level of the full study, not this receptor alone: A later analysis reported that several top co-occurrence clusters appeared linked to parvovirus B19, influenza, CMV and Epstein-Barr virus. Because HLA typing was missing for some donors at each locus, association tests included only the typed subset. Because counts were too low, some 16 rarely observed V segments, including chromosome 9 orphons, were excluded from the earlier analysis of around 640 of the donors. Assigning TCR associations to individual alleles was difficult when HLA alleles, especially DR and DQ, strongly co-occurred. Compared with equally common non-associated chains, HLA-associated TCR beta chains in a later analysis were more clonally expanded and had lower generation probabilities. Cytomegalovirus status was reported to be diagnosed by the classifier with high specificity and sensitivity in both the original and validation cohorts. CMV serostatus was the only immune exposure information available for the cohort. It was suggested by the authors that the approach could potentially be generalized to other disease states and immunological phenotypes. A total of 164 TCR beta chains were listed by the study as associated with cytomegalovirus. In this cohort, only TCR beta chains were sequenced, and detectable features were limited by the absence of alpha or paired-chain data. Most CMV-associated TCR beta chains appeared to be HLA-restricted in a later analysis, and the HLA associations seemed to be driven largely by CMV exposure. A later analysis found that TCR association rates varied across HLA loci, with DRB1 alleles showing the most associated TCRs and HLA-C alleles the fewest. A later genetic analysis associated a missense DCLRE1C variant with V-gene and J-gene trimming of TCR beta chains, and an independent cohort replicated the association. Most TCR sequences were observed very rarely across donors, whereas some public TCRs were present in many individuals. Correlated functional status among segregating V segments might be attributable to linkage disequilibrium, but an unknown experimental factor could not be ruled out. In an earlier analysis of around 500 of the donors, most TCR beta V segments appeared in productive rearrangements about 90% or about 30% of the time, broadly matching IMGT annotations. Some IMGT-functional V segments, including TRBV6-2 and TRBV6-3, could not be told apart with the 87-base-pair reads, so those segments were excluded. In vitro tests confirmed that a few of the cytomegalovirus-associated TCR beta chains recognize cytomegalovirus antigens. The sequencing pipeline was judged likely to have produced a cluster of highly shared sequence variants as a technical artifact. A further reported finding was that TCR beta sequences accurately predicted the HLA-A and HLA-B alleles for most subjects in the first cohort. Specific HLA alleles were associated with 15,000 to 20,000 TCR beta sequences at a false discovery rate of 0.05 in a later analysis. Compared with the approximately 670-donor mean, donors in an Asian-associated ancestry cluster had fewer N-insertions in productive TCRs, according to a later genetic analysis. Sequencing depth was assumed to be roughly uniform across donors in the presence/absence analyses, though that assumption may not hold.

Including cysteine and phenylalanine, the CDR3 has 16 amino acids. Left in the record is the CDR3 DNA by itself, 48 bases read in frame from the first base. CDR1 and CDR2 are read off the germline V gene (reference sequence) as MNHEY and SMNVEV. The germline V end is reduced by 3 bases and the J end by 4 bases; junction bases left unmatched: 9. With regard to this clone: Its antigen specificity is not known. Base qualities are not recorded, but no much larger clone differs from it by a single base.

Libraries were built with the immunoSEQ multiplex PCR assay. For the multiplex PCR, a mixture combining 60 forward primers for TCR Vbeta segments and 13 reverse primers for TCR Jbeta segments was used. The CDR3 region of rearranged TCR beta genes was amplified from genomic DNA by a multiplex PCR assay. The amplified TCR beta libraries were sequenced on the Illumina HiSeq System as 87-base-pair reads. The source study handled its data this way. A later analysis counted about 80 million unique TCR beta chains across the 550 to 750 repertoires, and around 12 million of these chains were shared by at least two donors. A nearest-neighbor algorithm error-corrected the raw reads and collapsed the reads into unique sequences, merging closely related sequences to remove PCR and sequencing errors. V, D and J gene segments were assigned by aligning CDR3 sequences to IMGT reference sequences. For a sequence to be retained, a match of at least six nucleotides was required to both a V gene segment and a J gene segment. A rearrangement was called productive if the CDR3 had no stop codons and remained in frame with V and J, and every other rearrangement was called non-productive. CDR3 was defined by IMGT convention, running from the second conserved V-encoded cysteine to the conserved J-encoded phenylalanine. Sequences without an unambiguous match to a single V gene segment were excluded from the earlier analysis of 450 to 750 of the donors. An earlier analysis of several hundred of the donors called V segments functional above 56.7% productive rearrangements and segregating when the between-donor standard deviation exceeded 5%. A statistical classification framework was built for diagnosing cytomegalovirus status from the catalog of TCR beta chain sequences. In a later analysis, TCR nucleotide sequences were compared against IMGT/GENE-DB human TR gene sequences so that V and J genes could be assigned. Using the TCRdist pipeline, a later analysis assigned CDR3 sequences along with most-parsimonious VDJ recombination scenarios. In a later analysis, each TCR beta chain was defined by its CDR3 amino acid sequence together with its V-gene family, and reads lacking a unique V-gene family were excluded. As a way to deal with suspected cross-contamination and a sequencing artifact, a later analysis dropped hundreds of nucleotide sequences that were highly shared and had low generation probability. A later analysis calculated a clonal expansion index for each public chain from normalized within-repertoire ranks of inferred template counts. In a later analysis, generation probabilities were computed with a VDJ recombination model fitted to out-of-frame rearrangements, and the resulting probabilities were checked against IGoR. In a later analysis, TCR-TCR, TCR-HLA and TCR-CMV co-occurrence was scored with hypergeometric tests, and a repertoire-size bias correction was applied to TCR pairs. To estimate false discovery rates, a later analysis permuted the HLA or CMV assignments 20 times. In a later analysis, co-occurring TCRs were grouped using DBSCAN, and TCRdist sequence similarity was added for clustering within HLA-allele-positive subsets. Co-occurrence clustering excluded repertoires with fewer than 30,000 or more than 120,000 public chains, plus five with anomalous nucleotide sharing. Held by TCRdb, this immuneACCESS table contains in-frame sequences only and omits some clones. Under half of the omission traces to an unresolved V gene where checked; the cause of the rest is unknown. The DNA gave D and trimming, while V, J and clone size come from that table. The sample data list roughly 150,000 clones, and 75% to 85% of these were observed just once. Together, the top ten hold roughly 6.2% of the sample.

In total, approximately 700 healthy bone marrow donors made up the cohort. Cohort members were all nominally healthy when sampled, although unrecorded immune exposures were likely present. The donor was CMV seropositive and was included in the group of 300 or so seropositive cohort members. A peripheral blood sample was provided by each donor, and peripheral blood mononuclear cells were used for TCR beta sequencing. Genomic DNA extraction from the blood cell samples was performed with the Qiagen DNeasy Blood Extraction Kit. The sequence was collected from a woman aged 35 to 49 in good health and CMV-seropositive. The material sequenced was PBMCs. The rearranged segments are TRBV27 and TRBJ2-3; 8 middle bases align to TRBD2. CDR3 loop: CASSFGLAPRPDTQYF. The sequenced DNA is TGTGCCAGCAGTTTTGGACTAGCCCCCCGGCCAGATACGCAGTATTTT.